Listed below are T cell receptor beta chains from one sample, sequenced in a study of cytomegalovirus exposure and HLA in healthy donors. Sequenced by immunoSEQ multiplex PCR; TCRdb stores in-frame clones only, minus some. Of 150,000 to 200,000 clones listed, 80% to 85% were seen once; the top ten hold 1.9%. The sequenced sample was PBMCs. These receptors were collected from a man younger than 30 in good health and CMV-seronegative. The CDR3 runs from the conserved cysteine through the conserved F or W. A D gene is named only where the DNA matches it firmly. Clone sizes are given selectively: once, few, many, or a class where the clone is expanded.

CDR3 DNA: TGCGCCAGCAGCAAGGGACTAGCGGCCACCTACGAGCAGTACTTC; CDR3 protein: CASSKGLAATYEQYF; D gene: TRBD2; clone size: -; J gene: TRBJ2-7; V gene: TRBV5-1
CDR3 DNA: TGTGCCAGCAGCACACAGGGTTACACTGAAGCTTTCTTT; CDR3 protein: CASSTQGYTEAFF; D gene: -; clone size: -; J gene: TRBJ1-1; V gene: TRBV28
CDR3 DNA: TGTGCCAGCAGCTTAGAACAGGGGGCAACAGTTCAGCCCCAGCATTTT; CDR3 protein: CASSLEQGATVQPQHF; D gene: TRBD1; clone size: -; J gene: TRBJ1-5; V gene: TRBV7-9
CDR3 DNA: TGTGCCAGCACCCACCAGGGCCCCGACCACACAGATACGCAGTATTTT; CDR3 protein: CASTHQGPDHTDTQYF; D gene: -; clone size: -; J gene: TRBJ2-3; V gene: TRBV7-9
CDR3 DNA: TGTGCCAGCAGTTTAAAGGGAGCCCAGTCCTACGAGCAGTACTTC; CDR3 protein: CASSLKGAQSYEQYF; D gene: -; clone size: -; J gene: TRBJ2-7; V gene: TRBV27
CDR3 DNA: TGTGCCAGCAGTGACTCGTCGGCAGGGGTCACAGATACGCAGTATTTT; CDR3 protein: CASSDSSAGVTDTQYF; D gene: -; clone size: -; J gene: TRBJ2-3; V gene: TRBV6-4
CDR3 DNA: TGTGCCATCGGCGGGGGGTACAATGAGCAGTTCTTC; CDR3 protein: CAIGGGYNEQFF; D gene: TRBD2; clone size: -; J gene: TRBJ2-1; V gene: TRBV10-3
CDR3 DNA: TGTGCCAGCAGTTCCAACATAGGGGGGGGCGCCGTTTATAATTCACCCCTCCACTTT; CDR3 protein: CASSSNIGGGAVYNSPLHF; D gene: -; clone size: once; J gene: TRBJ1-6; V gene: TRBV28
CDR3 DNA: TGTTCCAGCAGCTTACAGGTTTTGTCCTACGAGCAGTACTTC; CDR3 protein: CSSSLQVLSYEQYF; D gene: -; clone size: -; J gene: TRBJ2-7; V gene: TRBV7-9
CDR3 DNA: TGTGCCAGCAGCTTTGGTCTAGCGGACACCATATATTTT; CDR3 protein: CASSFGLADTIYF; D gene: -; clone size: -; J gene: TRBJ1-3; V gene: TRBV5-5
CDR3 DNA: TGTGCCAGCAGCTTAGGACACAATAACTATGGCTACACCTTC; CDR3 protein: CASSLGHNNYGYTF; D gene: -; clone size: -; J gene: TRBJ1-2; V gene: TRBV7-2
CDR3 DNA: TGTGCCTGGAGTGTACACACCCCCCTGCCAGCTTTCTTT; CDR3 protein: CAWSVHTPLPAFF; D gene: -; clone size: -; J gene: TRBJ1-1; V gene: TRBV30
CDR3 DNA: TGCAGCGTTGAGGGCCCAGATGGCTACACCTTC; CDR3 protein: CSVEGPDGYTF; D gene: -; clone size: once; J gene: TRBJ1-2; V gene: TRBV29-1
CDR3 DNA: TGCGCCAGCAGCCAAGATTTAGAGGCAGGGGACCCCTATGGCTACACCTTC; CDR3 protein: CASSQDLEAGDPYGYTF; D gene: -; clone size: -; J gene: TRBJ1-2; V gene: TRBV4-1
CDR3 DNA: TGCGCCAGCAGCTTGGAGGCGGGGGGCCGCCAAAATGAGCAGTTCTTC; CDR3 protein: CASSLEAGGRQNEQFF; D gene: TRBD2; clone size: -; J gene: TRBJ2-1; V gene: TRBV5-1
CDR3 DNA: TGTGCCAGCAGCTTAGGGCAGGGGGCTGGGGCCAACGTCCTGACTTTC; CDR3 protein: CASSLGQGAGANVLTF; D gene: TRBD1; clone size: -; J gene: TRBJ2-6; V gene: TRBV7-3
CDR3 DNA: TGTGCCAGCAGCTCGATGACAGGGGGCGCTTCCCGGTACACCTTC; CDR3 protein: CASSSMTGGASRYTF; D gene: TRBD1; clone size: few; J gene: TRBJ1-2; V gene: TRBV7-2
CDR3 DNA: TGTGCCAGCAGCCGTGGAGCAGGGTCAGAGACCCAGTACTTC; CDR3 protein: CASSRGAGSETQYF; D gene: -; clone size: -; J gene: TRBJ2-5; V gene: TRBV11-1
CDR3 DNA: TGCACCAGCAGCCGATTACAGGGGTACCAAGAGACCCAGTACTTC; CDR3 protein: CTSSRLQGYQETQYF; D gene: -; clone size: -; J gene: TRBJ2-5; V gene: TRBV1
CDR3 DNA: TGTGCCAGCGCGGCCCCGGCCCTAGGGGGAGAGACCCAGTACTTC; CDR3 protein: CASAAPALGGETQYF; D gene: -; clone size: -; J gene: TRBJ2-5; V gene: TRBV6-1
CDR3 DNA: TGTGCCAGCAGTGATCAGGGGGCCTTCTATGGCTACACCTTC; CDR3 protein: CASSDQGAFYGYTF; D gene: TRBD1; clone size: once; J gene: TRBJ1-2; V gene: TRBV25-1
CDR3 DNA: TGTGCCAGCAGTTTAAGAAATGGGGGGAGTACTGAAAAACTGTTTTTT; CDR3 protein: CASSLRNGGSTEKLFF; D gene: -; clone size: -; J gene: TRBJ1-4; V gene: TRBV27
CDR3 DNA: TGTGCCAGCAGCTTGGCCGCGGCAGACGAGCAGTACTTC; CDR3 protein: CASSLAAADEQYF; D gene: -; clone size: -; J gene: TRBJ2-7; V gene: TRBV5-6
CDR3 DNA: TGTGCCAGCAGCTTAGACGGGAGCCCCCTCAATGAGCAGTTCTTC; CDR3 protein: CASSLDGSPLNEQFF; D gene: -; clone size: -; J gene: TRBJ2-1; V gene: TRBV7-8
CDR3 DNA: TGTGCCAGCAGTTTGGCGGGGCCGGCCGGGCAGTACTTC; CDR3 protein: CASSLAGPAGQYF; D gene: -; clone size: few; J gene: TRBJ2-7; V gene: TRBV28
CDR3 DNA: TGTGCCAGCAGTTCAGCCTCGGGAGGGGACCTCTATGGCTACACCTTC; CDR3 protein: CASSSASGGDLYGYTF; D gene: -; clone size: once; J gene: TRBJ1-2; V gene: TRBV28